What follows is one T cell receptor beta chain and its context. Researchers ran the PCR with 60 Vbeta and 13 Jbeta primers. The protocol was immunoSEQ multiplex PCR, while the TCRdb copy is restricted to in-frame clones and leaves out a portion. The sample includes under 200,000 clones, 60% to 75% seen only once; the top ten take just under 3%. The data originate from a study of cytomegalovirus exposure and HLA in healthy donors. For the study at large: Earlier, 100 million to 130 million unique TCR beta sequences were recovered from 170 million or so T cells by an analysis.

The V and J ends lost 4 bases and 5 bases, in that order; junction bases with no gene match: 7. The CDR3 runs 15 residues. Per germline, CDR1 SGHNT and CDR2 YYREEE (reference sequence). The genes are TRBV5-4 and TRBJ2-7, with 12 bases fitting TRBD2. The material sequenced was PBMCs. The sequence came from a woman in her fifties or sixties in good health and CMV-seropositive. CDR3 in amino acids: CASSAPGLAGHEQYF. CDR3 bases: TGTGCCAGCAGCGCCCCGGGACTAGCGGGCCACGAGCAGTACTTC.